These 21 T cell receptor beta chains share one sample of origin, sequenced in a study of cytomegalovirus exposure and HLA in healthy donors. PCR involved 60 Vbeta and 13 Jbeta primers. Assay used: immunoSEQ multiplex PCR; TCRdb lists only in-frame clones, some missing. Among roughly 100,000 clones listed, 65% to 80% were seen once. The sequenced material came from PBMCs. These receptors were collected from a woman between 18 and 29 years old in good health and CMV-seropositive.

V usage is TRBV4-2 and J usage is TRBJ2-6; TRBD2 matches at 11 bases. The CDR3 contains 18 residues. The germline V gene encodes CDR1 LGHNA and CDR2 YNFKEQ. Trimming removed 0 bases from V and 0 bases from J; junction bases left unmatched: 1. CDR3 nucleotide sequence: TGTGCCAGCAGCCAAGACCTAGCGGGGGGCTCTGGGGCCAACGTCCTGACTTTC. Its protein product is CASSQDLAGGSGANVLTF.

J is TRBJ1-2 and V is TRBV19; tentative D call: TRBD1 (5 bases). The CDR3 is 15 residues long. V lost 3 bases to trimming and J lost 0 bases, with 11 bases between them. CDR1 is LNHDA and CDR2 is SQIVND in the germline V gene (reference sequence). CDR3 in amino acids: CASSIQGRSNYGYTF. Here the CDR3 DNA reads TGTGCCAGTAGTATCCAGGGAAGGTCTAACTATGGCTACACCTTC.

CDR3 protein: CASKAFANQPQHF. CDR3 sequence (DNA): TGTGCCAGCAAAGCATTTGCCAATCAGCCCCAGCATTTT. V is TRBV2 and J is TRBJ1-5; D remains unclear. The ends were cut back, 7 bases at V and 3 bases at J, with 10 bases in the middle. The CDR3 has 13 residues. Per the germline V gene, CDR1 is SNHLY and CDR2 is FYNNEI.

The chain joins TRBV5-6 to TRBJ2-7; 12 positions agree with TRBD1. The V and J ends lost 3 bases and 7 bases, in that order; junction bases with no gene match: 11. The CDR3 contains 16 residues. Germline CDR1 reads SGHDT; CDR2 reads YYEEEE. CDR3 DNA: TGTGCCAGCAGCTCCCGAACCGGGACAGGGGGCAGTGAGCAGTACTTC. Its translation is CASSSRTGTGGSEQYF.

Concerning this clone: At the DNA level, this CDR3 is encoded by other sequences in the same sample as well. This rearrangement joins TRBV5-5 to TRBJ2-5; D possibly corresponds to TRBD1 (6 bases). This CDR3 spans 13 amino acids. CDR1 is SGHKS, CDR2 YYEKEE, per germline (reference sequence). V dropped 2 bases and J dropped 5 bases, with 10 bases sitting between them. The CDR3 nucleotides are TGTGCCAGCAGCTTCCAGGGGCGTGAGACCCAGTACTTC. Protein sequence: CASSFQGRETQYF.

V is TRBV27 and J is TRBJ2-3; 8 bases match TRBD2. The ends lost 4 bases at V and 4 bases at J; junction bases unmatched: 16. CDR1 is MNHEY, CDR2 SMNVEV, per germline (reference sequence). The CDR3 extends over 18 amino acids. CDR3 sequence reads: CASSWSPRSGRGADTQYF. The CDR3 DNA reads TGTGCCAGCAGTTGGAGCCCCAGGAGCGGGAGAGGCGCAGATACGCAGTATTTT.

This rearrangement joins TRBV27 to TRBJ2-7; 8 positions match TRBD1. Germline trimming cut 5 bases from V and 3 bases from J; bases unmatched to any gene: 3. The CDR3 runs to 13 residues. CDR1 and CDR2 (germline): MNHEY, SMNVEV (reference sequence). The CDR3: CASSIGQGYEQYF. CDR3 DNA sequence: TGTGCCAGCAGTATAGGACAGGGCTACGAGCAGTACTTC.

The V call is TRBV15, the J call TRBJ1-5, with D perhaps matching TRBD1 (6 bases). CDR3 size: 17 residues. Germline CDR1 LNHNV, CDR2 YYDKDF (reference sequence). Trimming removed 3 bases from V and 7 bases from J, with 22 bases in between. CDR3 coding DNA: TGTGCCACCAGCAGTACTATTACAGGGCCCCGCGGACAGCCCCAGCATTTT. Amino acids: CATSSTITGPRGQPQHF. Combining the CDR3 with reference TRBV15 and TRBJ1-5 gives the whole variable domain DAMVIQNPRYQVTQFGKPVTLSCSQTLNHNVMYWYQQKSSQAPKLLFHYYDKDFNNEADTPDNFQSRRPNTSFCFLDIRSPGLGDTAMYLCATSSTITGPRGQPQHFGDGTRLSIL.

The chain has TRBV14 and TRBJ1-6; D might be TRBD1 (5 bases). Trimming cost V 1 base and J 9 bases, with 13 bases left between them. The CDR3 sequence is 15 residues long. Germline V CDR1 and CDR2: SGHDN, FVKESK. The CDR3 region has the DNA TGTGCCAGCAGCCAAGCACAGGCGATGGGTTCACCCCTCCACTTT. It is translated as CASSQAQAMGSPLHF.

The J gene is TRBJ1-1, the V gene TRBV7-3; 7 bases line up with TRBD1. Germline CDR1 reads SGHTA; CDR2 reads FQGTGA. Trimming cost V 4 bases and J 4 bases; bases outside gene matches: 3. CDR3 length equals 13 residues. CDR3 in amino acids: CASSSQGGTEAFF. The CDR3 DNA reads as TGTGCCAGCAGCTCTCAGGGGGGCACTGAAGCTTTCTTT.

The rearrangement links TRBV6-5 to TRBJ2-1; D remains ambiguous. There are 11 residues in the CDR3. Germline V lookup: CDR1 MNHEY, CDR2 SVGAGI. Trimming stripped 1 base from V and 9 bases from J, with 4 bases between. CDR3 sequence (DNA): TGTGCCAGCAGTTACTTGGCTGAGCAGTTCTTC. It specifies CASSYLAEQFF.

The CDR3 here is CASSLTTSADYEQYF. The CDR3, as DNA: TGTGCCAGCAGCCTAACCACTAGCGCGGACTACGAGCAGTACTTC. The chain links TRBV4-2 to TRBJ2-5, with TRBD2 identical over 7 bases. The DNA end lines up better with TRBJ2-7; the J call may be wrong. The germline V gene has CDR1 LGHNA and CDR2 YNFKEQ. This CDR3 has 15 amino acids.

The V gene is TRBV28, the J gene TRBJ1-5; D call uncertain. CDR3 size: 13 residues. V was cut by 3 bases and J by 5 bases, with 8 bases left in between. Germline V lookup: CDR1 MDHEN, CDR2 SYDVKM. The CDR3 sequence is CASSLGGDQPQHF. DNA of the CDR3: TGTGCCAGCAGTTTGGGAGGTGATCAGCCCCAGCATTTT.

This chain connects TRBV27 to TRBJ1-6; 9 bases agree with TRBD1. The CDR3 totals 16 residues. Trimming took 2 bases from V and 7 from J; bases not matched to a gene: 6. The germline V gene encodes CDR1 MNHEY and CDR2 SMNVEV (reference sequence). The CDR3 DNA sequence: TGTGCCAGCAGTTTAGAGGGACAGGGTGGCAATTCACCCCTCCACTTT. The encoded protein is CASSLEGQGGNSPLHF.

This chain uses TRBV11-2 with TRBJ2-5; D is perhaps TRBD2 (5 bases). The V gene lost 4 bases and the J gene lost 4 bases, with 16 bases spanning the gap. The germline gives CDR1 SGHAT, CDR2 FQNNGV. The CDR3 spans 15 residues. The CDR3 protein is CASSSPGIPRETQYF. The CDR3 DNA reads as TGTGCCAGCAGCTCCCCCGGGATCCCCAGAGAGACCCAGTACTTC.

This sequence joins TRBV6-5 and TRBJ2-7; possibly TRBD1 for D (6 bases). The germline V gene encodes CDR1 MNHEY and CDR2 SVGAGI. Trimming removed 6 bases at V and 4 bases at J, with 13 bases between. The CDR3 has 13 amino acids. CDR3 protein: CASSPDRKYEQYF. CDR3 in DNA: TGTGCCAGCAGCCCCGACAGGAAATACGAGCAGTACTTC.

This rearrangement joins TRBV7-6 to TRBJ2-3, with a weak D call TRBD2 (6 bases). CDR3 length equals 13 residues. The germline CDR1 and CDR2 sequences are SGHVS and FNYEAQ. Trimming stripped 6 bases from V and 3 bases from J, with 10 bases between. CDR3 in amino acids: CASSGGTTDTQYF. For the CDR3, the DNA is TGTGCCAGCAGTGGCGGGACGACAGATACGCAGTATTTT.

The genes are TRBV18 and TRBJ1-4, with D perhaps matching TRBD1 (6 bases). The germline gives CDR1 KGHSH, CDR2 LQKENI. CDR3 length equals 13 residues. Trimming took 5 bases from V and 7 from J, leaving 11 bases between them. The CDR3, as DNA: TGTGCCAGCTCAGGACGGGACACTGAAAAACTGTTTTTT. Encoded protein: CASSGRDTEKLFF.

CDR3 loop: CASSLGHIANTEAFF. DNA for the CDR3: TGTGCCAGCAGCTTAGGTCACATAGCCAACACTGAAGCTTTCTTT. The chain joins TRBV11-2 to TRBJ1-1; no clear D gene. Germline loops: CDR1 SGHAT, CDR2 FQNNGV. The CDR3 consists of 15 residues. The V end was cut by 1 base, the J end by 2 bases, with 11 bases between. The whole variable domain, filled in from reference TRBV11-2 and TRBJ1-1, reads EAGVAQSPRYKIIEKRQSVAFWCNPISGHATLYWYQQILGQGPKLLIQFQNNGVVDDSQLPKDRFSAERLKGVDSTLKIQPAKLEDSAVYLCASSLGHIANTEAFFGQGTRLTVV.

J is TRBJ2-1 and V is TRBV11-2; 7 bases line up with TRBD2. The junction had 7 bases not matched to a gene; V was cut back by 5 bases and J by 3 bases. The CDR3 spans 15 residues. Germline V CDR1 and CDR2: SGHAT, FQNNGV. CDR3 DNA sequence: TGTGCCAGCAGCCCTTCGGGAGGTGGCTACAATGAGCAGTTCTTC. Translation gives CASSPSGGGYNEQFF.

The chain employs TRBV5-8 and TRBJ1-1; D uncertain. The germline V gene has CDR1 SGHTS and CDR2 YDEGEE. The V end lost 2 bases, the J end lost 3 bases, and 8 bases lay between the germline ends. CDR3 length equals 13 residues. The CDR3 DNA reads TGTGCCAGCAGCTTTTCCGGGGACACTGAAGCTTTCTTT. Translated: CASSFSGDTEAFF. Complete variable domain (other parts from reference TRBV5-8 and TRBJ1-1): EAGVTQSPTHLIKTRGQQATLRCSPISGHTSVYWYQQALGLGLQFLLWYDEGEERNRGNFPPRFSGRQFPNYSSELNVNALELEDSALYLCASSFSGDTEAFFGQGTRLTVV.